This T cell receptor (beta chain) was identified in a study of blood T cells in healthy people across ages. With 3 bases removed from V and 4 bases from J, the gap between germline ends came to 10 bases. The CDR3 totals 13 residues. The V gene's germline CDR1 is DFQATT and CDR2 SNEGSKA (reference sequence). Primed by a sample-barcoded 5' primer and a J-beta primer mix, a second PCR proceeded for 7 to 11 cycles. One entry per CDR3 protein, called by TCRdb with MiXCR from the 5' RACE reads. The table shows about 570,000 distinct CDR3 sequences, with approximately 30% occurring only once. Material: blood. The chain uses TRBV20-1 and TRBJ1-5; D is possibly TRBD1 (6 bases). This sequence originates from a woman aged 70-85 years in good health. The CDR3 loop is CSARTGRNQPQHF. Here the CDR3 DNA reads TGCAGTGCTAGGACAGGACGAAATCAGCCCCAGCATTTT.